This T cell receptor (beta chain) was profiled in a study of cytomegalovirus exposure and HLA in healthy donors. This clone was seen more than once but under ten times. What it recognizes is unknown. Regarding the study as a whole: There were a few CMV-associated chains whose specificity for CMV antigens was confirmed in vitro. Segments of the TCR beta V type were, in most cases, productive about 90% or about 30% of the time in an earlier analysis.

Trimming shortened V by 1 base and J by 4 bases, and 10 bases separated the two germline ends. The CDR3 is 14 residues long. Germline-derived CDR1 and CDR2 are SGDLS and YYNGEE. In the PCR, 60 Vbeta and 13 Jbeta primers were used. Sequencing was performed with immunoSEQ multiplex PCR; in TCRdb, only in-frame clones are kept and a portion is missing. The profile covers some 180,000 clones, with under 85% appearing a single time and roughly 5.2% taken by the ten largest. The clonotype originates from a woman aged 18-29 years in good health and CMV-seropositive. Material for sequencing was PBMCs. The V call is TRBV9, the J call TRBJ2-3; D ambiguous. The CDR3 coding sequence is TGTGCCAGCAGCGTAAAGTCTATGGCAGATACGCAGTATTTT. It codes for CASSVKSMADTQYF.